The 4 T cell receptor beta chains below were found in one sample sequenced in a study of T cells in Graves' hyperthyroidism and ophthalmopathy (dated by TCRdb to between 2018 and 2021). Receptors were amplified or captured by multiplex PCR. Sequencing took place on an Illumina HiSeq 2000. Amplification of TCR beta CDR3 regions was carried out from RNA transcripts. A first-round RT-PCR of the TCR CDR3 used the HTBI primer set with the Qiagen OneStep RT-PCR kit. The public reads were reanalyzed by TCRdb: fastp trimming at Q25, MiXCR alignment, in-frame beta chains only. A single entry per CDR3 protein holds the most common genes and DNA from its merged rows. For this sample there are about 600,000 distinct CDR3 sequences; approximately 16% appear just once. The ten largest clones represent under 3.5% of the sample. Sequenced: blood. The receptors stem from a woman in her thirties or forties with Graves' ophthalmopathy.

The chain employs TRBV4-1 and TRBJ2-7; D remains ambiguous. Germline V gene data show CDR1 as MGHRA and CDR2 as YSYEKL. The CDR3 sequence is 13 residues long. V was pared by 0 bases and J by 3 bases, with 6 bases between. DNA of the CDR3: TGCGCCAGCAGCCAAGATCTCGGCTACGAGCAGTACTTC. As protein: CASSQDLGYEQYF.

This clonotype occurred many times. CDR3 DNA: TGTGCCAGCAGTGCAAACGGGGCCAACGTCCTGACTTTC. Its translation is CASSANGANVLTF. This rearrangement joins TRBV2 to TRBJ2-6; D gene uncertain. Trimming took off 4 bases at V and 4 bases at J, with 5 bases between the two ends. The CDR3 is 13 residues long. Germline values: CDR1 SNHLY, CDR2 FYNNEI.

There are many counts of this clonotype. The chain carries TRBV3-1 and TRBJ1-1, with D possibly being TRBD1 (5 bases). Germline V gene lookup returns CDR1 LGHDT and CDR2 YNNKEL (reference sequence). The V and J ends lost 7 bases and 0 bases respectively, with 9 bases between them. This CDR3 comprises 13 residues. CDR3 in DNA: TGTGCCAGCACCCTGGACATGAACACTGAAGCTTTCTTT. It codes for CASTLDMNTEAFF. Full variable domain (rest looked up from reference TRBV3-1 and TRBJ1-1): DTAVSQTPKYLVTQMGNDKSIKCEQNLGHDTMYWYKQDSKKFLKIMFSYNNKELIINETVPNRFSPKSPDKAHLNLHINSLELGDSAVYFCASTLDMNTEAFFGQGTRLTVV.

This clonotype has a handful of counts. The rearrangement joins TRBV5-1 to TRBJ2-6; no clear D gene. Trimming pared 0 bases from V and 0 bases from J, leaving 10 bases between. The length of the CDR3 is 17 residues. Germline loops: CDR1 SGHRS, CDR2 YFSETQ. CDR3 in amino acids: CASSLDWVSSGANVLTF. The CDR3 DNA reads TGCGCCAGCAGCTTGGATTGGGTTTCCTCTGGGGCCAACGTCCTGACTTTC.